Below are 27 T cell receptor beta chains sequenced from a single sample in a study of vaccination effects on CD4 cells after COVID-19. Their recognized antigens are unknown. Prior to sequencing, the ViraFEST assay stimulated PBMC with viral peptide pools, which expanded the antigen-specific CD4+ T cells. At the end of about 10 days of culture, CD4+ T cells were isolated. A PCR test confirmed that the person had SARS-CoV-2 infection between March and December 2020. TCRdb's copy holds only in-frame clones and misses some; the assay was immunoSEQ multiplex PCR. The table has 26,000 or so clones, approximately 80% seen once. This material consisted of CD4+ T cells from PBMCs cultured with HCoV-NL63 spike peptides, taken before COVID-19 vaccination. All receptors come from a human donor who had a prior SARS-CoV-2 infection.

The V call is TRBV5-8, the J call TRBJ1-3; D perhaps matches TRBD1 (6 bases). The germline V gene has CDR1 SGHTS and CDR2 YDEGEE. The CDR3 is 15 residues long. Trimming stripped 4 bases from V and 0 bases from J, with 11 bases between. The CDR3 DNA sequence: TGTGCCAGCAGCCGGGACAAGAGCTCTGGAAACACCATATATTTT. Residues: CASSRDKSSGNTIYF.

J is TRBJ1-6 and V is TRBV6-1; D call uncertain. Germline V gene sequence: CDR1 MNHNS, CDR2 SASEGT. The V end was cut by 1 base, the J end by 0 bases, with 16 bases between. The CDR3 runs 19 residues. The CDR3 DNA follows: TGTGCCAGCAGTGAAGAACTACCCTTTGGGTACTCCTATAATTCACCCCTCCACTTT. Translated: CASSEELPFGYSYNSPLHF.

This rearrangement joins TRBV11-3 to TRBJ2-1; TRBD2 matches at 8 bases. The CDR3 is 13 amino acids. The V and J ends lost 0 bases and 15 bases, in that order; junction bases with no gene match: 7. Germline V gene lookup returns CDR1 SGHNT and CDR2 YENEEA. The CDR3 region is CASSLESGSSVFF. DNA for the CDR3: TGTGCCAGCAGCTTAGAAAGCGGGAGTTCGGTGTTCTTC.

This chain uses TRBV15 with TRBJ2-2; tentatively, D is TRBD2 (6 bases). This CDR3 contains 15 residues. V was cut by 1 base and J by 6 bases, with 12 bases left in between. Germline V gene sequence: CDR1 LNHNV, CDR2 YYDKDF (reference sequence). The CDR3 protein is CATSRVRRGAGELFF. The CDR3 bases are TGTGCCACCAGCAGAGTGCGGCGCGGGGCCGGGGAGCTGTTTTTT.

This clone is hyperexpanded. The chain is built from TRBV4-1 and TRBJ2-5; 13 nucleotides line up with TRBD2. J was trimmed by 5 bases and V by 6 bases; bases with no gene match: 6. The germline V gene has CDR1 MGHRA and CDR2 YSYEKL. The CDR3 sequence is 15 residues long. DNA of the CDR3: TGCGCCAGCAGGAAAGGACTAGCGGGGGAGGAGACCCAGTACTTC. This codes for CASRKGLAGEETQYF.

This chain joins TRBV2 and TRBJ2-5; D is unclear. The germline gives CDR1 SNHLY, CDR2 FYNNEI. Trimming removed 3 bases at V and 5 bases at J, with 7 bases between. CDR3 length: 12 amino acids. The CDR3 DNA reads TGTGCCAGCAGTGAGGAGAGGGAGACCCAGTACTTC. Amino acids: CASSEERETQYF.

The chain has TRBV6-5 and TRBJ1-1; TRBD1 matches 8 bases. Germline V lookup: CDR1 MNHEY, CDR2 SVGAGI. J gave up 4 bases and V 5 bases, and 3 bases lay outside the gene matches. The CDR3 extends over 13 amino acids. The CDR3 DNA sequence: TGTGCCAGCAGTACAGACAGGGGCACTGAAGCTTTCTTT. This encodes CASSTDRGTEAFF.

This chain links TRBV10-3 with TRBJ1-1; unclear D gene. Trimming removed 0 bases from V and 6 bases from J, with 11 bases in between. Germline V gene lookup returns CDR1 ENHRY and CDR2 SYGVKD. The CDR3 loop spans 14 amino acids. CDR3 sequence (DNA): TGTGCCATCAGTGAGTCCGGCCGGAAAGCTGAAGCTTTCTTT. Amino acid sequence: CAISESGRKAEAFF.

This chain connects TRBV6-6 to TRBJ1-2; maybe TRBD1 (6 bases). This CDR3 is built from 12 residues. Trimming took off 4 bases at V and 4 bases at J, with 7 bases between the two ends. Per the germline V gene, CDR1 is MNHNY and CDR2 is SVGAGI (reference sequence). CDR3 DNA: TGTGCCAGCAGTTCGGGGGCCTATGGCTACACCTTC. This sequence encodes CASSSGAYGYTF.

This clone is labeled as hyperexpanded (1% or more). This sequence joins TRBV7-9 and TRBJ1-1, with D possibly being TRBD1 (5 bases). This CDR3 has 15 residues. The germline V gene has CDR1 SEHNR and CDR2 FQNEAQ (reference sequence). V was cut by 2 bases and J by 0 bases, with 10 bases left in between. The CDR3: CASSLSGLMNTEAFF. The CDR3 DNA reads TGTGCCAGCAGCTTATCAGGGTTAATGAACACTGAAGCTTTCTTT.

The chain is built from TRBV2 and TRBJ1-3, with no clear D. Germline CDR1 SNHLY, CDR2 FYNNEI. The CDR3 is 14 residues long. V was pared by 8 bases and J by 0 bases, with 11 bases between. The CDR3: CASLEQLSGNTIYF. The CDR3 coding sequence is TGTGCCAGCTTGGAACAGCTCTCTGGAAACACCATATATTTT.

This clone was counted a few times. The rearrangement links TRBV5-1 to TRBJ2-7, with TRBD2 matching 14 bases. After removal of 2 bases from V and 1 base from J, the junction contained 2 bases not matched to a gene. The CDR3 has 16 amino acids. Germline CDR1 reads SGHRS; CDR2 reads YFSETQ. Here the CDR3 DNA reads TGCGCCAGCAGCTTAGGACTAGCGGGGGGATCCTACGAGCAGTACTTC. This translates into CASSLGLAGGSYEQYF.

The rearrangement joins TRBV12-3 or TRBV12-4 to TRBJ1-4; D is unresolved. The CDR3 is made up of 13 amino acids. With 8 bases removed from V and 3 bases from J, the gap between germline ends came to 10 bases. CDR3 nucleotides: TGTGCCAGCGGCCATCAGGCTAATGAAAAACTGTTTTTT. Its protein product is CASGHQANEKLFF.

The J gene is TRBJ2-3, the V gene TRBV4-2; no definite D call. Germline V lookup: CDR1 LGHNA, CDR2 YNFKEQ. Trimming took off 4 bases at V and 0 bases at J, with 8 bases between the two ends. The CDR3 sequence is 14 residues long. CDR3 coding DNA: TGTGCCAGCAGCCCTCAGGCAAGCACAGATACGCAGTATTTT. It translates to CASSPQASTDTQYF.

The V gene is TRBV19, the J gene TRBJ1-2, with D perhaps TRBD1 (5 bases). The CDR3 sequence is 15 residues long. Germline-derived CDR1 and CDR2 are LNHDA and SQIVND (reference sequence). Trimming removed 4 bases from V and 6 bases from J, with 18 bases in between. CDR3 loop: CASSRGGAMRNGYTF. In DNA form, the CDR3 reads TGTGCCAGTAGTAGAGGAGGGGCGATGAGGAATGGCTACACCTTC.

V and J are TRBV11-2 and TRBJ2-7, with 15 bases fitting TRBD2. This CDR3 has 16 amino acids. The V gene's germline CDR1 is SGHAT and CDR2 FQNNGV. With 5 bases clipped from V and 5 bases from J, the junction kept 7 bases outside the gene matches. CDR3 residues: CASSQGLAGGFNEQYF. CDR3 in DNA: TGTGCCAGCAGCCAGGGACTAGCGGGGGGTTTCAACGAGCAGTACTTC.

Here the CDR3 reads CASSTTQAFDQPQHF. The DNA for the CDR3 is TGTGCCAGTAGTACCACCCAGGCCTTTGATCAGCCCCAGCATTTT. This rearrangement joins TRBV19 to TRBJ1-5; no clear D gene. From germline, CDR1 is LNHDA and CDR2 SQIVND (reference sequence). This CDR3 is 15 amino acids long. The germline V and J ends were trimmed by 4 bases and 5 bases, with 15 bases remaining between them.

The rearrangement uses TRBV7-2 and TRBJ2-1; 7 bases agree with TRBD2. V gave up 0 bases and J gave up 7 bases; unmatched junction bases: 9. Germline V gene lookup returns CDR1 SGHTA and CDR2 FQGNSA. This CDR3 is built from 16 residues. The CDR3 reads CASSLAGGVGGNEQFF. CDR3 DNA: TGTGCCAGCAGCTTAGCGGGAGGAGTGGGGGGGAATGAGCAGTTCTTC.

The gene calls are TRBV5-6 and TRBJ2-1; D gene unclear. The germline V gene encodes CDR1 SGHDT and CDR2 YYEEEE. This CDR3 region has 14 residues. Deletions cut 0 bases from V and 8 bases from J, with 12 bases between. CDR3 amino acids: CASSLDYAKDEQFF. The CDR3 DNA is TGTGCCAGCAGCTTGGATTACGCTAAGGATGAGCAGTTCTTC.

The chain joins TRBV9 to TRBJ2-6; D gene unclear. Trimming took off 4 bases at V and 0 bases at J, with 14 bases between the two ends. This CDR3 is built from 17 residues. Germline V lookup: CDR1 SGDLS, CDR2 YYNGEE. DNA for the CDR3: TGTGCCAGCAGCCCGGCAGTAGCCGACTCTGGGGCCAACGTCCTGACTTTC. As protein: CASSPAVADSGANVLTF.

The chain joins TRBV3-1 (or the pseudogene TRBV3-2) to TRBJ2-5; 10 bases line up with TRBD2. The junction had 6 bases not matched to a gene; V was cut back by 3 bases and J by 5 bases. CDR3 size: 15 residues. Germline V lookup: CDR1 LGHDT, CDR2 YNNKEL (reference sequence). DNA for the CDR3: TGTGCCAGCAGCCACAGCGGGGGGGCGGGTGAGACCCAGTACTTC. Its protein product is CASSHSGGAGETQYF.

The rearrangement uses TRBV6-6 and TRBJ2-3; D gene uncertain. CDR3 length equals 16 residues. Trimming took off 2 bases at V and 2 bases at J, with 14 bases between the two ends. Germline-derived CDR1 and CDR2 are MNHNY and SVGAGI (reference sequence). The CDR3 region has the DNA TGTGCCAGCAGTTACAGCAGTCCCAAGTCCACAGATACGCAGTATTTT. It translates to CASSYSSPKSTDTQYF.

This clone appeared a single time. The chain employs TRBV5-5 and TRBJ1-2, with 7 bases aligning to TRBD1. Germline V gives CDR1 SGHKS, CDR2 YYEKEE (reference sequence). This CDR3 contains 15 residues. V trimming: 0 bases; J trimming: 3 bases; junction bases outside the gene matches: 5. Here the CDR3 reads CASSLGDRGHYGYTF. The CDR3 DNA reads TGTGCCAGCAGCTTGGGGGACAGAGGGCACTATGGCTACACCTTC.

This sequence joins TRBV7-3 and TRBJ2-1; 7 bases map to TRBD2. With V trimmed by 3 bases and J by 2 bases, 4 bases remained unmatched. Germline assignment: CDR1 SGHTA and CDR2 FQGTGA. The CDR3 has 15 residues. The CDR3 region is CASSLGGGAYNEQFF. The DNA for the CDR3 is TGTGCCAGCAGCTTGGGTGGGGGGGCCTACAATGAGCAGTTCTTC.

The chain links TRBV18 to TRBJ2-2; D is perhaps TRBD1 (5 bases). This CDR3 spans 16 amino acids. V lost 6 bases and J lost 1, with 15 bases in between. Per germline, CDR1 KGHSH and CDR2 LQKENI. In nucleotides, the CDR3 is TGTGCCAGCTCGAGAAGAGGACAAATGAACACCGGGGAGCTGTTTTTT. Its translation: CASSRRGQMNTGELFF.

This clone was seen only a few times. CDR3 residues: CASSVGATGLGEKLFF. The DNA of the CDR3 is TGCGCCAGCAGCGTGGGGGCGACAGGGTTGGGTGAAAAACTGTTTTTT. This chain uses TRBV5-1 with TRBJ1-4; 7 nucleotides align to TRBD1. Per the germline V gene, CDR1 is SGHRS and CDR2 is YFSETQ. V lost 4 bases and J lost 7; bases outside the gene matches: 13. The CDR3 has 16 residues.

The chain employs TRBV19 and TRBJ2-7; TRBD1 matches 10 bases. This CDR3 spans 13 amino acids. Germline V gives CDR1 LNHDA, CDR2 SQIVND (reference sequence). V lost 10 bases, J lost 6 bases, and 9 bases stayed unmatched. The DNA of the CDR3 is TGTGCCACCTCCGGGACAGGGGCCTCCGAGCAGTACTTC. It codes for CATSGTGASEQYF. The whole variable domain, remainder taken from reference TRBV19 and TRBJ2-7, is DGGITQSPKYLFRKEGQNVTLSCEQNLNHDAMYWYRQDPGQGLRLIYYSQIVNDFQKGDIAEGYSVSREKKESFPLTVTSAQKNPTAFYLCATSGTGASEQYFGPGTRLTVT.